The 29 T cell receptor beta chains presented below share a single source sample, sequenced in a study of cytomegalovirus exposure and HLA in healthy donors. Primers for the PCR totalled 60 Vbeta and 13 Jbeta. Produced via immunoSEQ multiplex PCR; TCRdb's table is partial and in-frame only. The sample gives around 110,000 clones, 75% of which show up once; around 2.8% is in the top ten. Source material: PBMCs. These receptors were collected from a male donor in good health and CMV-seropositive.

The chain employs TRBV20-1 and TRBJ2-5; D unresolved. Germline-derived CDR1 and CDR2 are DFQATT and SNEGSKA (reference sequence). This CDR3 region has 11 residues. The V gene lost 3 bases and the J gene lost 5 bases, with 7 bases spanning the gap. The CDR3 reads CSASAGETQYF. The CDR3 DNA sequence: TGCAGTGCTAGTGCCGGGGAGACCCAGTACTTC.

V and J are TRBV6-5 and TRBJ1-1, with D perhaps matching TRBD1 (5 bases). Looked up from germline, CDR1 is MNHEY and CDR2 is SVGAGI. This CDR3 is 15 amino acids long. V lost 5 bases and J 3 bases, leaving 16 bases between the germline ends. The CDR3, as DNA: TGTGCCAGCAGTACCCACTCAGGGTGGGACACTGAAGCTTTCTTT. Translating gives CASSTHSGWDTEAFF.

The CDR3 is CASSPYSNSNQPQHF. Written as DNA, the CDR3 is TGTGCCAGCAGTCCATACAGCAATAGCAATCAGCCCCAGCATTTT. This chain connects TRBV27 to TRBJ1-5; no definite D call. V lost 5 bases and J 0 bases, leaving 11 bases between the germline ends. Germline CDR1 and CDR2: MNHEY and SMNVEV (reference sequence). The CDR3 is made up of 15 amino acids.

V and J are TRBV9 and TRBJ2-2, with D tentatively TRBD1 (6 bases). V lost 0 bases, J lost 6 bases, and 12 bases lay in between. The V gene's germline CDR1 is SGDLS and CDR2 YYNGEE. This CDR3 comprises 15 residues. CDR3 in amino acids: CASSVGWGQAGELFF. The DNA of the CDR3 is TGTGCCAGCAGCGTAGGATGGGGGCAGGCCGGGGAGCTGTTTTTT.

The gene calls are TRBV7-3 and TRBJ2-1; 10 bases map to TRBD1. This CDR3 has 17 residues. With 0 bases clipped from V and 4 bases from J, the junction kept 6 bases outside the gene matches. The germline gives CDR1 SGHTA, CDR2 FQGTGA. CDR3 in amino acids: CASSLTAGTGAYNEQFF. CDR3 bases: TGTGCCAGCAGCTTAACCGCCGGGACAGGGGCTTACAATGAGCAGTTCTTC.

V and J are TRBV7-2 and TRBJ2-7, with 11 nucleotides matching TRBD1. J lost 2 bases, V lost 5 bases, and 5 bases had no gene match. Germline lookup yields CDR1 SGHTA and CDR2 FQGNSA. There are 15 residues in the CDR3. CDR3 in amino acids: CASSDTGQGAYEQYF. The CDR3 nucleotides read TGTGCCAGCAGCGATACGGGACAGGGGGCCTACGAGCAGTACTTC.

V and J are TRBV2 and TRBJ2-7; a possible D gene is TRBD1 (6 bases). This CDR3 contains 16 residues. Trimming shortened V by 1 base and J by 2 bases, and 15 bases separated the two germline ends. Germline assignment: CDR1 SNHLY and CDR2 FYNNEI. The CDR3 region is CASSEVGTFGPYEQYF. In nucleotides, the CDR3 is TGTGCCAGCAGTGAAGTGGGGACATTTGGCCCCTACGAGCAGTACTTC.

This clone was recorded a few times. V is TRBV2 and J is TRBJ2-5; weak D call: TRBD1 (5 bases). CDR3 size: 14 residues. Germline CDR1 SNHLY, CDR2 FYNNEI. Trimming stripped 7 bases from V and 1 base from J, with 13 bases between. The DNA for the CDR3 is TGTGCCAGCAATCTCCGACAGTCCCAAGAGACCCAGTACTTC. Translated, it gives CASNLRQSQETQYF. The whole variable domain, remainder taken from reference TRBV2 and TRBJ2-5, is EPEVTQTPSHQVTQMGQEVILRCVPISNHLYFYWYRQILGQKVEFLVSFYNNEISEKSEIFDDQFSVERPDGSNFTLKIRSTKLEDSAMYFCASNLRQSQETQYFGPGTRLLVL.

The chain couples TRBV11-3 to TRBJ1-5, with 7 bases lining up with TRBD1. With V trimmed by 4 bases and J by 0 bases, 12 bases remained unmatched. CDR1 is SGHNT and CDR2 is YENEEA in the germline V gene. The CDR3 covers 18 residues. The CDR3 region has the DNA TGTGCCAGCAGCTCCCGAGCTCCTGGACAGGCTAGCAATCAGCCCCAGCATTTT. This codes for CASSSRAPGQASNQPQHF.

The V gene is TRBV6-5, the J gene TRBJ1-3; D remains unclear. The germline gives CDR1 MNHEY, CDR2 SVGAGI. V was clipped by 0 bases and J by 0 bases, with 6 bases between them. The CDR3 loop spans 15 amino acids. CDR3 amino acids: CASSYSGGSGNTIYF. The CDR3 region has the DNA TGTGCCAGCAGTTACTCAGGAGGCTCTGGAAACACCATATATTTT.

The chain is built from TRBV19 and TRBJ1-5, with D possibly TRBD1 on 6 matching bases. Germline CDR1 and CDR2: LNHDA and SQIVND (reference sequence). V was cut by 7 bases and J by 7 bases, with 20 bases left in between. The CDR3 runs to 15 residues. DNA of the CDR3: TGTGCCAGTACCCCGCAGGGGACGAGCTGGCAGCCCCAGCATTTT. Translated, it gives CASTPQGTSWQPQHF.

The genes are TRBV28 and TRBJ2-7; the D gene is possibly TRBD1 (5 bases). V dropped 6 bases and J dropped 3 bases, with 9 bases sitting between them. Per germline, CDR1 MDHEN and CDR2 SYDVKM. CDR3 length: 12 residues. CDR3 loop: CASRPDNYEQYF. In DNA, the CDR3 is TGTGCCAGCAGACCGGACAACTACGAGCAGTACTTC.

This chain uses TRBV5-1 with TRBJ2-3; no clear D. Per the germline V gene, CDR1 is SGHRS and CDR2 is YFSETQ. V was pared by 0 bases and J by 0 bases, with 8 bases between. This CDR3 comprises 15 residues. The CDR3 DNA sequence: TGCGCCAGCAGCTTGGGTGTCGAGAGCACAGATACGCAGTATTTT. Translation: CASSLGVESTDTQYF.

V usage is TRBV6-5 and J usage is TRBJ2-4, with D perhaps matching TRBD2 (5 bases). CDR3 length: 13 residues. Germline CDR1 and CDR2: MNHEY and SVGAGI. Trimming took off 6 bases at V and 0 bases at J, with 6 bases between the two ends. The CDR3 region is CASSGVAKNIQYF. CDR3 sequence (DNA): TGTGCCAGCAGCGGGGTAGCCAAAAACATTCAGTACTTC.

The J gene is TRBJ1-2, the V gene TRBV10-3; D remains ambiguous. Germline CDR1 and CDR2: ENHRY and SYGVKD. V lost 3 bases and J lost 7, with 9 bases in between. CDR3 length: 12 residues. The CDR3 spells CAISEFGSGYTF. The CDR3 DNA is TGTGCCATCAGTGAATTCGGGAGTGGCTACACCTTC.

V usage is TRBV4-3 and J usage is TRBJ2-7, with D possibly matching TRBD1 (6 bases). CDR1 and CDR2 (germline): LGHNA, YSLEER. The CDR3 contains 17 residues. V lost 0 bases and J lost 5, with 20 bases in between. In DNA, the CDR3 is TGCGCCAGCAGCCAAGATTGGGGAACAGGGAATATCGACGAGCAGTACTTC. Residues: CASSQDWGTGNIDEQYF.

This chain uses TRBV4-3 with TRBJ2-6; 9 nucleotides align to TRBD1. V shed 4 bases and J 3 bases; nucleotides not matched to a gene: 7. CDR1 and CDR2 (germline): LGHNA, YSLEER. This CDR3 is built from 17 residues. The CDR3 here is CASSRGQGLSGANVLTF. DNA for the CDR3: TGCGCCAGCAGCCGTGGACAGGGGCTAAGTGGGGCCAACGTCCTGACTTTC.

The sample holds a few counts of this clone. In DNA, the CDR3 is TGTGCCTGGAGTGTAGCGTACTATGGCTACACCTTC. It specifies CAWSVAYYGYTF. V is TRBV30 and J is TRBJ1-2, with unresolved D. The CDR3 is 12 residues long. V shed 0 bases and J shed 3 bases, with 5 bases lying between them. Germline CDR1 and CDR2: GTSNPN and SVGIG (reference sequence).

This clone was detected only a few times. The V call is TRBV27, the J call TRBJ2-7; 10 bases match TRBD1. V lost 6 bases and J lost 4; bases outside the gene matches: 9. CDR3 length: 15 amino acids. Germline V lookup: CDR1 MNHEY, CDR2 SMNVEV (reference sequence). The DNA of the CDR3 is TGTGCCAGCAGGGGGAGGGGACAGGGGAAATACGAGCAGTACTTC. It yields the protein CASRGRGQGKYEQYF.

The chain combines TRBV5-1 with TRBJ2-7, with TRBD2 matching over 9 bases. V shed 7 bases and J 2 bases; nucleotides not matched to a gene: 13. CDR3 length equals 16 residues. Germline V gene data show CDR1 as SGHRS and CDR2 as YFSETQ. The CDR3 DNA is TGCGCCAGCTCCCCCATCACTAGCGGGCCAGCCTACGAGCAGTACTTC. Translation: CASSPITSGPAYEQYF.

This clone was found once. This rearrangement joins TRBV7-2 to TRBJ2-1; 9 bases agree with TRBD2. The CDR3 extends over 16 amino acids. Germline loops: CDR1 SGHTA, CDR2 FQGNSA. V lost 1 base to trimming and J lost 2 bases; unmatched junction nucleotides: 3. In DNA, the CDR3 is TGTGCCAGCAGCTTAGTTGGCGGGGGGGCCTACAATGAGCAGTTCTTC. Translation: CASSLVGGGAYNEQFF.

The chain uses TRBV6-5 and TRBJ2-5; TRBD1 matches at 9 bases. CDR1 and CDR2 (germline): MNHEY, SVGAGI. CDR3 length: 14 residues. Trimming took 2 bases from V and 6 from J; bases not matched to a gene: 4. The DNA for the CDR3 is TGTGCCAGCAGTTACGACAGGGGGAAGCAGACCCAGTACTTC. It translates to CASSYDRGKQTQYF.

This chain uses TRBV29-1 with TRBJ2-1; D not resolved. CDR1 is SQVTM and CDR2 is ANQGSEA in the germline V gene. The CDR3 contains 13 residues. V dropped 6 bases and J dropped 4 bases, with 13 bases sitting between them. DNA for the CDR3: TGCAGCGTCGTCACCCCCCAGTACAATGAGCAGTTCTTC. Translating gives CSVVTPQYNEQFF.

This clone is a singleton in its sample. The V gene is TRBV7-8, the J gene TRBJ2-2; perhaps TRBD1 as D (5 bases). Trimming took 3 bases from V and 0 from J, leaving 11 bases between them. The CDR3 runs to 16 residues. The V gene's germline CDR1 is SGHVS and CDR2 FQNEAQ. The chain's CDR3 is CASSLARATNTGELFF. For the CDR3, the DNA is TGTGCCAGCAGCTTGGCCAGGGCCACGAACACCGGGGAGCTGTTTTTT.

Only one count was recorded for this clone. The DNA for the CDR3 is TGTGCCAGCAGCTTAGTCGAGGATAAGCAGTTCTTC. This gives the protein CASSLVEDKQFF. The chain is built from TRBV7-9 and TRBJ2-1; D remains ambiguous. Trimming shortened V by 1 base and J by 11 bases, and 9 bases separated the two germline ends. Germline V CDR1 and CDR2: SEHNR, FQNEAQ (reference sequence). This CDR3 has 12 amino acids.

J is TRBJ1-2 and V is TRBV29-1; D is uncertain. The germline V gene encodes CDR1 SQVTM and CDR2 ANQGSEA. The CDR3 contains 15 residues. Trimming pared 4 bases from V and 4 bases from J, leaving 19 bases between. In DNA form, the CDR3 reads TGCAGCGTTGTGTCGTCCGGGGTTTCATCCTATGGCTACACCTTC. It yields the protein CSVVSSGVSSYGYTF.

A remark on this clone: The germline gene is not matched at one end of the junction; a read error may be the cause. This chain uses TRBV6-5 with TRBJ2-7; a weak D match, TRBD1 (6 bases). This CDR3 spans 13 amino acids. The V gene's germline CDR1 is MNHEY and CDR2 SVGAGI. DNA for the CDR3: TGTGCCAGCAGAAGTGACAGGTTTGTTCAACAAAGCTTC. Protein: CASRSDRFVQQSF.

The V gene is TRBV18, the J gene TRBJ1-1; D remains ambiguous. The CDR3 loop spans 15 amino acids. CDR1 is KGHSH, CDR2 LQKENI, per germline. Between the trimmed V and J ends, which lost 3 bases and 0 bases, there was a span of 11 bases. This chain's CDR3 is CASSPLTSMNTEAFF. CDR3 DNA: TGTGCCAGCTCACCGTTGACAAGCATGAACACTGAAGCTTTCTTT. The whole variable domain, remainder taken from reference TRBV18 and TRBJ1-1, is NAGVMQNPRHLVRRRGQEARLRCSPMKGHSHVYWYRQLPEEGLKFMVYLQKENIIDESGMPKERFSAEFPKEGPSILRIQQVVRGDSAAYFCASSPLTSMNTEAFFGQGTRLTVV.

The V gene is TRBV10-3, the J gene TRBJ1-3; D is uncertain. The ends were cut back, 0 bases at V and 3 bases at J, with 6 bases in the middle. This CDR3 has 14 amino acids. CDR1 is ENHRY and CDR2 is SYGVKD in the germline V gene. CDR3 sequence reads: CAISESGRGNTIYF. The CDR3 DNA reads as TGTGCCATCAGTGAGTCGGGCCGTGGAAACACCATATATTTT.